Presented here are 32 T cell receptor beta chains from one specimen sequenced in a study of lung T cells in sarcoidosis with Löfgren's syndrome. In TCRdb, the reads were re-called with MiXCR into one record per CDR3 protein. The sample includes 58,000 or so distinct CDR3 sequences, 21% of them seen just once. Sequenced input: CD4+ T cells from PBMCs. The receptors stem from a human donor with sarcoidosis (Löfgren's syndrome or another form), or a control subject (not recorded which).

Ten or more counts support this clonotype. The rearrangement joins TRBV15 to TRBJ1-6; TRBD1 might be the D (6 bases). V was pared by 0 bases and J by 7 bases, with 10 bases between. Germline values: CDR1 LNHNV, CDR2 YYDKDF (reference sequence). The CDR3 loop spans 15 amino acids. The CDR3 nucleotides read TGTGCCACCAGCAGAGATCACAGGGCCAATTCACCCCTCCACTTT. Protein: CATSRDHRANSPLHF.

Comments on this clonotype: A much larger clone is a single base away; this may be a read error. The rearrangement links TRBV4-2 to TRBJ2-3; perhaps TRBD2 as D (5 bases). CDR1 and CDR2 (germline): LGHNA, YNFKEQ. The CDR3 length is 15 residues. The CDR3 nucleotides are TGTGCCACCAGCCAGGAGGTGGTAGGCCTGAAGACGCAGTATTTT. Its protein product is CATSQEVVGLKTQYF.

A word on this clonotype: This may arise from a read error, as a much more abundant clone is one base away. The chain couples TRBV20-1 to TRBJ2-7, with 8 bases that match TRBD1. The germline V gene has CDR1 DFQATT and CDR2 SNEGSKA (reference sequence). The CDR3 totals 13 residues. The CDR3 sequence: CSGRRGRLNEQCV. CDR3 DNA sequence: TGCAGTGGACGCAGGGGGCGCTTGAACGAGCAGTGCGTC.

This clonotype was counted a few times. J is TRBJ2-7 and V is TRBV18; D gene uncertain. Germline V CDR1 and CDR2: KGHSH, LQKENI. The CDR3 runs 13 residues. Trimming took 2 bases from V and 3 from J, leaving 8 bases between them. CDR3 DNA: TGTGCCAGCTCACCAGGAGTCGGCTACGAGCAGTACGTC. The encoded protein is CASSPGVGYEQYV.

The CDR3 region has the DNA TGTGCCGCCAGCGGGGCAACCTACAATGAGCAGTTCTTC. Its translation is CAASGATYNEQFF. This rearrangement joins TRBV10-3 to TRBJ2-1; 7 bases map to TRBD2. V shed 11 bases, J shed 2 bases, and the junction held 6 bases outside the gene matches. The CDR3 sequence is 13 residues long. Germline CDR1 reads ENHRY; CDR2 reads SYGVKD.

This clonotype appeared many times. The chain joins TRBV6-2 or TRBV6-3 to TRBJ2-7; 9 nucleotides agree with TRBD2. Germline CDR1 MNHEY, CDR2 SVGEGT. This CDR3 has 15 residues. The trim removed 6 bases at V and 3 bases at J, leaving 9 bases unmatched. CDR3 coding DNA: TGTGCCAGCAGACCAGGACTAGCGCTTTACTACGAGCAGTACGTC. Amino acids: CASRPGLALYYEQYV.

Worth noting for this clonotype: This sequence may be a read error, since a much larger clone differs from it by one base. The CDR3 ends on some other residue instead of the conserved phenylalanine or tryptophan, so this is likely a read error. The gene calls are TRBV19 and TRBJ1-1; no definite D call. This CDR3 has 13 amino acids. Trimming removed 5 bases at V and 0 bases at J, with 7 bases between. Germline CDR1 is LNHDA and CDR2 is SQIVND (reference sequence). The CDR3 DNA reads TGTGCCAGTAGTCTCAACTTGAACACTGAAGCTTTCCTT. This gives the protein CASSLNLNTEAFL.

About this clonotype itself: A much bigger clone sits one base away, suggesting this may be a read error. This chain connects TRBV19 to TRBJ1-1; D gene ambiguous. The CDR3 runs to 13 residues. Germline-derived CDR1 and CDR2 are LNHDA and SQIVND (reference sequence). The CDR3 loop is CASSIQRPTEVFF. The CDR3 nucleotides read TGTGCCAGTAGTATCCAGCGGCCCACTGAAGTTTTCTTT.

The rearrangement uses TRBV11-2 and TRBJ2-3, with D possibly TRBD1 on 6 matching bases. The CDR3 runs to 13 residues. The V end lost 3 bases, the J end lost 4 bases, and 8 bases lay between the germline ends. CDR1 SGHAT and CDR2 FQNNGV come from the germline V gene. The CDR3 spells CASSFRGADTQYF. The CDR3 DNA sequence: TGTGCCAGCAGCTTCAGGGGCGCAGATACGCAGTATTTT.

This clonotype has only a few counts. The chain is built from TRBV11-2 and TRBJ2-3; 12 positions agree with TRBD2. There are 16 residues in the CDR3. The V and J ends lost 4 bases and 5 bases, in that order; junction bases with no gene match: 7. CDR1 and CDR2 from the germline V gene are SGHAT and FQNNGV. The CDR3 sequence is CASSSLLAGGRDTQYF. In DNA form, the CDR3 reads TGTGCCAGCAGCTCCTTACTAGCGGGAGGCCGAGATACGCAGTATTTT.

This clonotype was detected only a few times. The chain couples TRBV29-1 to TRBJ2-2; D is ambiguous. V dropped 4 bases and J dropped 1 base, with 7 bases sitting between them. Germline V CDR1 and CDR2: SQVTM, ANQGSEA. The CDR3 extends over 13 amino acids. The CDR3 nucleotides are TGCAGCGTTGCGGTCGGGAACACCGGGGAGCTGTTTTTT. Residues: CSVAVGNTGELFF.

To note about this clonotype: Since a much larger clone is just one base distant, this may be a read error. This rearrangement joins TRBV7-2 to TRBJ1-2; TRBD1 is a possible D gene (5 bases). From germline, CDR1 is SGHTA and CDR2 FQGNSA. This CDR3 has 13 residues. CDR3 DNA sequence: TGTGCCAGCAGCAGCCGGGGGTACTATGGCCACACCTTC. Translated: CASSSRGYYGHTF.

In its sample, this clonotype was seen many times. The chain links TRBV30 to TRBJ2-1; tentative D call: TRBD2 (6 bases). The V end lost 8 bases, the J end lost 7 bases, and 12 bases lay between the germline ends. Looked up from germline, CDR1 is GTSNPN and CDR2 is SVGIG (reference sequence). The CDR3 totals 11 residues. Here the CDR3 DNA reads TGTGCCATGGAGGGGCGGAATGAGCAGTTCTTC. Amino acid sequence: CAMEGRNEQFF. The full variable domain, completed using reference TRBV30 and TRBJ2-1, is SQTIHQWPATLVQPVGSPLSLECTVEGTSNPNLYWYRQAAGRGLQLLFYSVGIGQISSEVPQNLSASRPQDRQFILSSKKLLLSDSGFYLCAMEGRNEQFFGPGTRLTVL.

This clonotype was seen ten or more times. The CDR3 reads CASSRGANSPLHF. CDR3 bases: TGTGCCAGCAGCCGAGGCGCAAATTCACCCCTCCACTTT. The rearrangement links TRBV7-9 to TRBJ1-6; D not certain. Between the trimmed V and J ends, which lost 5 bases and 7 bases, there was a span of 9 bases. From germline, CDR1 is SEHNR and CDR2 FQNEAQ (reference sequence). This CDR3 is 13 amino acids long.

This clonotype has a count of ten or more. J is TRBJ1-2 and V is TRBV7-2; 7 bases are a match to TRBD1. The CDR3 runs to 13 residues. Germline CDR1 is SGHTA and CDR2 is FQGNSA. After removal of 5 bases from V and 6 bases from J, the junction contained 6 bases not matched to a gene. The CDR3 DNA reads TGTGCCAGCAGCCCACAGGGGACGGATGGCTACACCTTC. Translated, it gives CASSPQGTDGYTF.

This clonotype came up a few times. V is TRBV9 and J is TRBJ2-1; D remains unclear. The CDR3 is 15 amino acids. The germline V gene has CDR1 SGDLS and CDR2 YYNGEE. V was trimmed by 1 base and J by 0 bases, leaving 8 bases between them. The CDR3 bases are TGTGCCAGCAGCGTACTCCCCCGCTCCTACAATGAGCAGTTCTTC. Its translation is CASSVLPRSYNEQFF.

This clonotype occurred a few times. V usage is TRBV10-3 and J usage is TRBJ2-1; 11 bases match TRBD2. With V trimmed by 3 bases and J by 5 bases, 9 bases remained unmatched. The CDR3 loop spans 17 amino acids. The germline CDR1 and CDR2 sequences are ENHRY and SYGVKD. The CDR3 sequence is CAISEPRLAGPDNEQFF. CDR3 coding DNA: TGTGCCATCAGTGAACCCAGACTAGCGGGGCCCGACAATGAGCAGTTCTTC.

This clonotype was counted ten times or more. The chain joins TRBV12-3 or TRBV12-4 to TRBJ2-1; 8 nucleotides align to TRBD2. V shed 6 bases, J shed 6 bases, and the junction held 7 bases outside the gene matches. The CDR3 sequence is 14 residues long. The CDR3 spells CASRPRLASNEQFF. The DNA of the CDR3 is TGTGCCAGCAGGCCCCGACTAGCGAGCAATGAGCAGTTCTTC.

This chain uses TRBV19 with TRBJ1-1, with TRBD1 matching 7 bases. Looked up from germline, CDR1 is LNHDA and CDR2 is SQIVND (reference sequence). J lost 5 bases, V lost 3 bases, and 15 bases had no gene match. This CDR3 contains 17 residues. This chain's CDR3 is CASSIPPQRQGGTEAFF. In nucleotides, the CDR3 is TGTGCCAGTAGTATCCCCCCTCAAAGACAGGGAGGGACTGAAGCTTTCTTT.

This chain uses TRBV2 with TRBJ2-5, with D tentatively TRBD2 (7 bases). The CDR3 has 16 amino acids. The ends were cut back, 5 bases at V and 7 bases at J, with 23 bases in the middle. Germline-derived CDR1 and CDR2 are SNHLY and FYNNEI. The CDR3 is CASSRGGGSDSGTQYF. In nucleotides, the CDR3 is TGTGCCAGCAGTCGAGGGGGGGGCTCGGACTCAGGGACCCAGTACTTC.

This clonotype has a count of ten or more. The CDR3: CASSYYSRNTEAFF. Here the CDR3 DNA reads TGTGCCAGCAGTTATTACAGCCGGAACACTGAAGCTTTCTTT. The J gene is TRBJ1-1, the V gene TRBV6-2 or TRBV6-3; D uncertain. The V end was cut by 3 bases, the J end by 1 base, with 9 bases between. Germline CDR1 reads MNHEY; CDR2 reads SVGEGT. The CDR3 extends over 14 amino acids.

For this clonotype: This may arise from a read error, as a much more abundant clone is one base away. The chain combines TRBV28 with TRBJ2-5; 10 bases are a match to TRBD2. The CDR3 has 13 amino acids. V lost 8 bases and J lost 9; bases outside the gene matches: 9. The germline V gene encodes CDR1 MDHEN and CDR2 SYDVKM. In DNA, the CDR3 is TGTGCCAGCGACCGGACTAGCGGTCAGGCCCAGTACTTC. This gives the protein CASDRTSGQAQYF.

By share, this clonotype counts as medium-sized. The chain joins TRBV6-1 to TRBJ1-2; 7 bases are a match to TRBD1. The ends lost 5 bases at V and 10 bases at J; junction bases unmatched: 13. The CDR3 spans 14 residues. Germline lookup yields CDR1 MNHNS and CDR2 SASEGT. The CDR3 sequence is CASSPRGQQRDYTF. The CDR3 bases are TGTGCCAGCAGTCCCCGGGGACAGCAACGCGACTACACCTTC.

This clonotype was seen a few times. The J gene is TRBJ1-1, the V gene TRBV29-1; 11 bases fit TRBD1. The CDR3 contains 13 residues. Trimming removed 6 bases from V and 5 bases from J; junction bases left unmatched: 5. Germline CDR1 is SQVTM and CDR2 is ANQGSEA. The DNA of the CDR3 is TGCAGCGTCCGGACAGGGGGCAGGACTGAAGCTTTCTTT. Translated: CSVRTGGRTEAFF.

This clonotype appeared many times. The CDR3 DNA reads TGTGCCGCCTCAGGGGGACGGAAGAACACTGAAGCTTTCTTT. Protein: CAASGGRKNTEAFF. V is TRBV28 and J is TRBJ1-1; 7 bases match TRBD1. The trim removed 11 bases at V and 1 base at J, leaving 10 bases unmatched. The CDR3 has 14 residues. The germline V gene encodes CDR1 MDHEN and CDR2 SYDVKM. Full variable domain (rest looked up from reference TRBV28 and TRBJ1-1): DVKVTQSSRYLVKRTGEKVFLECVQDMDHENMFWYRQDPGLGLRLIYFSYDVKMKEKGDIPEGYSVSREKKERFSLILESASTNQTSMYLCAASGGRKNTEAFFGQGTRLTVV.

In the case of this clonotype: At one boundary the junction diverges from the germline segment, which might be a read error. This chain connects TRBV12-5 to TRBJ2-4, with 11 nucleotides matching TRBD1. Germline V gives CDR1 LGHNT, CDR2 FRNRAP. The CDR3 consists of 16 residues. CDR3 DNA sequence: TGTGCTAGTGGTAGGACAGGGGGCGTAGCCGAAAACATTCAGTACTTC. Translation: CASGRTGGVAENIQYF.

The chain combines TRBV4-1 with TRBJ2-6; 7 nucleotides line up with TRBD1. V was clipped by 5 bases and J by 2 bases; unmatched bases: 9. Per the germline V gene, CDR1 is MGHRA and CDR2 is YSYEKL. This CDR3 has 17 amino acids. The CDR3 nucleotides are TGCGCCAGCAGCGATAAGACAGGGACAGCTGGGGCCAACGTCCTGACTTTC. It translates to CASSDKTGTAGANVLTF.

V and J are TRBV9 and TRBJ1-6; the D gene is possibly TRBD1 (5 bases). V lost 2 bases and J lost 8, with 11 bases in between. The germline gives CDR1 SGDLS, CDR2 YYNGEE. This CDR3 spans 14 amino acids. The chain's CDR3 is CASSVEGVDSPLHF. For the CDR3, the DNA is TGTGCCAGCAGCGTTGAAGGGGTAGATTCACCCCTCCACTTT.

In this sample, this clonotype turned up many times. This chain joins TRBV6-6 and TRBJ1-2; D unclear. With 0 bases removed from V and 0 bases from J, the gap between germline ends came to 11 bases. In germline, CDR1 is MNHNY, CDR2 SVGAGI (reference sequence). The CDR3 totals 16 residues. DNA for the CDR3: TGTGCCAGCAGTTACTCGAAGGCAGGCTCTAACTATGGCTACACCTTC. It encodes CASSYSKAGSNYGYTF.

This clonotype was detected many times. The rearrangement links TRBV6-1 to TRBJ1-1; a possible D gene is TRBD1 (5 bases). There are 16 residues in the CDR3. With 5 bases removed from V and 4 bases from J, the gap between germline ends came to 20 bases. Per germline, CDR1 MNHNS and CDR2 SASEGT. The DNA for the CDR3 is TGTGCCAGCAGTCCGGCGGTAGGGGCCGGGAGCACTGAAGCTTTCTTT. It specifies CASSPAVGAGSTEAFF.

This clonotype was recorded at least ten times. J is TRBJ2-3 and V is TRBV12-3 or TRBV12-4; no firm D call. The CDR3 consists of 13 residues. The germline V and J ends were trimmed by 6 bases and 2 bases, with 9 bases remaining between them. This CDR3 reads CASRRRLTDTQYF. Here the CDR3 DNA reads TGTGCCAGCAGGCGGAGACTCACAGATACGCAGTATTTT.

The table lists this clonotype with many counts. The genes are TRBV20-1 and TRBJ2-3, with TRBD2 matching over 13 bases. The CDR3 has 15 residues. With 4 bases clipped from V and 5 bases from J, the junction kept 6 bases outside the gene matches. The germline V gene has CDR1 DFQATT and CDR2 SNEGSKA (reference sequence). CDR3 nucleotide sequence: TGCAGTGCTAAACCCGGGACTAGCGGGGAAGATACGCAGTATTTT. This encodes CSAKPGTSGEDTQYF.